This T cell receptor beta chain is from a study of read filtering for tumor transcriptome and immune sequencing. Study overall: By R-ISS, stages I, II and III held approximately 8, 17 and 7 patients. Study outcomes and limitations: Correlation between methods rose after single-read clonotypes were removed.

The germline V gene has CDR1 MGHRA and CDR2 YSYEKL. Trimming left V 6 bases short and J 0 bases short, with 13 bases between. The CDR3 contains 15 residues. From approximately 430 ng of RNA, a library with molecular barcoded alpha/delta and beta/gamma adaptors was made. TCRdb passed the reads through MiXCR, listing each CDR3 protein once. The data contain 25,000 to 35,000 distinct CDR3 sequences, roughly an eighth of them singletons. This clonotype occurred many times. The antigen is undetermined. This receptor was identified in a donor aged 40 or over with multiple myeloma. This sequence joins TRBV4-1 and TRBJ2-3; perhaps D is TRBD1 or TRBD2 (5 bases each). The sample consisted of a population of CD138-negative cells sorted from bone marrow. This chain's CDR3 is CASREGRFSTDTQYF. DNA for the CDR3: TGCGCCAGCAGAGAGGGACGGTTTAGCACAGATACGCAGTATTTT.